The TCR beta chain described here comes from a study of cytomegalovirus exposure and HLA in healthy donors. Study overall: It was reported in a later analysis that the 95 to 150 validation repertoires used the same platform as the roughly 700 first-cohort repertoires.

Study outcomes and limitations: Three CMV-associated chains were confirmed in vitro to be specific for CMV antigens. Subsequent analysis showed first-cohort TCR clusters tending to co-occur in around 130 validation repertoires.

Only in-frame clones appear in the TCRdb table, and some are missing; sequencing was by immunoSEQ multiplex PCR. The sample comprises 97,000 or so clones, about 95% of which are singletons, and 0.7% to 0.9% rests with the top ten. About this clone: Its antigen is not known.

The donors formed part of the 120-subject validation cohort, distinct from the roughly 700-subject first cohort. The sequencing sample was made of PBMCs. This TCR was sampled from a woman under 30 in good health and CMV-seronegative.

The CDR3 sequence: CASSDGATDTQYF. The DNA for the CDR3 is TGTGCCAGCAGTGATGGGGCGACAGATACGCAGTATTTT. The chain combines TRBV6-4 with TRBJ2-3; D perhaps matches TRBD1 (5 bases). CDR1 is MRHNA and CDR2 is SNTAGT in the germline V gene. The CDR3 runs 13 residues. V shed 3 bases and J shed 3 bases, with 7 bases lying between them.